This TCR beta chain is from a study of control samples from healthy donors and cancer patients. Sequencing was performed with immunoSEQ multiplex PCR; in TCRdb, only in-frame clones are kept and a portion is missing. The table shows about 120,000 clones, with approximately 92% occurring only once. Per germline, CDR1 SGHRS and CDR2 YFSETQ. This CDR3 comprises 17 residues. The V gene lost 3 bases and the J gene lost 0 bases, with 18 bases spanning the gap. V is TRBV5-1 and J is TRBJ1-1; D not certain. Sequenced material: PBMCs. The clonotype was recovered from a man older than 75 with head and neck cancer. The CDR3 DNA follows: TGCGCCAGCAGCTCTTCCTTAAACCCGGAAATGAACACTGAAGCTTTCTTT. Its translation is CASSSSLNPEMNTEAFF.